Included here is one T cell receptor (beta chain) sequence, with context. V was pared by 2 bases and J by 3 bases, with 14 bases between. Germline CDR1 reads MNHEY; CDR2 reads SMNVEV (reference sequence). This CDR3 is built from 15 residues. Clones were sequenced by immunoSEQ multiplex PCR, and TCRdb holds only the in-frame ones, with some missing. Among fewer than 30,000 clones listed, about 87% were seen once. This record comes from a study of OX40 agonist ivuxolimab in advanced cancers. The sequence derives from an adult with an advanced solid tumor such as melanoma, head and neck, liver or kidney cancer. V and J are TRBV27 and TRBJ2-7; D possibly corresponds to TRBD1 (6 bases). Specimen: CD4+ or CD8+ T cells sorted from blood, collected in a trial of the OX40 agonist ivuxolimab. CDR3 sequence: CASSLGGYGGYEQYF. The CDR3 DNA reads TGTGCCAGCAGTTTAGGGGGCTACGGCGGCTACGAGCAGTACTTC.